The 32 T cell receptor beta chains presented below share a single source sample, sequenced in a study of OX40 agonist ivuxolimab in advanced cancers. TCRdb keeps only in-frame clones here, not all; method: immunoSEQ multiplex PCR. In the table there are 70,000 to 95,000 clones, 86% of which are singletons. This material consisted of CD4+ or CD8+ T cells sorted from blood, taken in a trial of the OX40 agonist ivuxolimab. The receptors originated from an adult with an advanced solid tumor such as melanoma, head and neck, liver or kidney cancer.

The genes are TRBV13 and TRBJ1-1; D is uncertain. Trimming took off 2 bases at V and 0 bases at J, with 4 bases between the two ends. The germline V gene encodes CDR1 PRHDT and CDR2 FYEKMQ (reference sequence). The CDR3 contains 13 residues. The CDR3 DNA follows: TGTGCCAGCAGCTTAAAGGTGAACACTGAAGCTTTCTTT. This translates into CASSLKVNTEAFF.

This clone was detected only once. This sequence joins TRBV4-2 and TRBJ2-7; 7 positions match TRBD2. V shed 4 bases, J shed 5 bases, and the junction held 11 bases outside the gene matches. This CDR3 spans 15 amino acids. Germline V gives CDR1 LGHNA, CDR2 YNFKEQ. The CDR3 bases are TGTGCCAGCAGCCCCTCGGGGCGGGAGTTAAACGAGCAGTACTTC. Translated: CASSPSGRELNEQYF.

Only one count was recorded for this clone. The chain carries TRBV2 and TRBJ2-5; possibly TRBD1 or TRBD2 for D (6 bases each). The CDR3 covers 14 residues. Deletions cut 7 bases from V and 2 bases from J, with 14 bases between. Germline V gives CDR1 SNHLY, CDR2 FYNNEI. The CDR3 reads CASNSGQQQETQYF. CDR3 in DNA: TGTGCCAGCAATAGCGGACAGCAACAAGAGACCCAGTACTTC.

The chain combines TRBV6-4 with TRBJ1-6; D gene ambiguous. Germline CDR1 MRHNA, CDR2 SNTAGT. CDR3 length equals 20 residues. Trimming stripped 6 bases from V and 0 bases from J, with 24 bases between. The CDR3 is CASSPPSRTVGSSYNSPLHF. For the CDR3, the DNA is TGTGCCAGCAGCCCACCCTCTCGGACGGTGGGTAGCTCCTATAATTCACCCCTCCACTTT.

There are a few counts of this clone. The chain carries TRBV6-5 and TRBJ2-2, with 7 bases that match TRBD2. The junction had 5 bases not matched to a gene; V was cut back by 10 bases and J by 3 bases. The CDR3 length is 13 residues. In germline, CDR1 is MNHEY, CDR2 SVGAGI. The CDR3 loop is CAIRLAHTGELFF. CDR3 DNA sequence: TGTGCCATTCGACTAGCCCACACCGGGGAGCTGTTTTTT.

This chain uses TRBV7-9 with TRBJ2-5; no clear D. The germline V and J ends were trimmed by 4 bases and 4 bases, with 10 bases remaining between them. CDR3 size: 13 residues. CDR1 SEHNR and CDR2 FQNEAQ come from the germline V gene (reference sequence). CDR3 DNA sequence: TGTGCCAGCAGCTGGGAAGCCCCAGAGACCCAGTACTTC. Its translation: CASSWEAPETQYF.

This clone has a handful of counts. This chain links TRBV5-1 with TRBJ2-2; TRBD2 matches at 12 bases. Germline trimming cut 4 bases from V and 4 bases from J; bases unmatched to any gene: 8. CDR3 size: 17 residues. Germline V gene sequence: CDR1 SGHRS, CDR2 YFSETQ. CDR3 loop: CASSDLAGGPGTGELFF. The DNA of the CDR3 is TGCGCCAGCAGCGACCTAGCGGGGGGGCCGGGCACCGGGGAGCTGTTTTTT.

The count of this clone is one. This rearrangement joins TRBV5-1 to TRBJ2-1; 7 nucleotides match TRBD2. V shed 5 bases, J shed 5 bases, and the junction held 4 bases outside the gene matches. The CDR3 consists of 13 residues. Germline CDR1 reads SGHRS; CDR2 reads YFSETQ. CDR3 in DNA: TGCGCCAGCAGTTTTACTAGCGACAATGAGCAGTTCTTC. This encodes CASSFTSDNEQFF.

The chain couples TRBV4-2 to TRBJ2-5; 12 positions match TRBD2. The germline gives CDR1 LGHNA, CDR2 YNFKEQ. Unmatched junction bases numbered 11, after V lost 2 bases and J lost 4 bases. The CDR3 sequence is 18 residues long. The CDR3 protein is CASSQLSSGRAGGETQYF. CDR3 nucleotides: TGTGCCAGCAGCCAACTTTCTAGCGGGAGGGCCGGAGGAGAGACCCAGTACTTC.

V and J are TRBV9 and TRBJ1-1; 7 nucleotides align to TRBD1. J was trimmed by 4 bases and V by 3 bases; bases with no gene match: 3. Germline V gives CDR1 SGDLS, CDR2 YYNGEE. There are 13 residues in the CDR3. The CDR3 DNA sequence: TGTGCCAGCAGCGCAGGGGGTGGCACTGAAGCTTTCTTT. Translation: CASSAGGGTEAFF.

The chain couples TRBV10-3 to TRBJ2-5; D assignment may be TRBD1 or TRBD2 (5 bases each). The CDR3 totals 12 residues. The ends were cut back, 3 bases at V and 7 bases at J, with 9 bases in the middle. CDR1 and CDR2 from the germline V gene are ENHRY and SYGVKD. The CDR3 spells CAISEQAGTQYF. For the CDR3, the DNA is TGTGCCATCAGTGAACAGGCGGGGACCCAGTACTTC.

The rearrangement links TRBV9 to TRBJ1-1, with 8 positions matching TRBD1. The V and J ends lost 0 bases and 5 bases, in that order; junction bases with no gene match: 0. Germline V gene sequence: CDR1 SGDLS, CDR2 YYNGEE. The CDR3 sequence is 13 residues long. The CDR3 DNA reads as TGTGCCAGCAGCGTAGACAGGGGGACTGAAGCTTTCTTT. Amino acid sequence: CASSVDRGTEAFF.

The chain's CDR3 is CASSVSGTAYEQYF. As DNA, the CDR3 is TGCGCCAGCAGCGTTTCCGGGACAGCTTACGAGCAGTACTTC. The V gene is TRBV5-1, the J gene TRBJ2-7, with TRBD1 matching 7 bases. CDR3 size: 14 residues. Germline trimming cut 4 bases from V and 4 bases from J; bases unmatched to any gene: 8. The V gene's germline CDR1 is SGHRS and CDR2 YFSETQ. Filled out from reference TRBV5-1 and TRBJ2-7, the complete variable domain reads KAGVTQTPRYLIKTRGQQVTLSCSPISGHRSVSWYQQTPGQGLQFLFEYFSETQRNKGNFPGRFSGRQFSNSRSEMNVSTLELGDSALYLCASSVSGTAYEQYFGPGTRLTVT.

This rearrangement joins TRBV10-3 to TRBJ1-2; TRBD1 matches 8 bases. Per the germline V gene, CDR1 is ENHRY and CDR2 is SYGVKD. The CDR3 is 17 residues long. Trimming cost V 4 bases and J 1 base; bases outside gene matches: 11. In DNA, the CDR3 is TGTGCCATCAGTGCGGGGGCAGGGGGCAGTAGTAACTATGGCTACACCTTC. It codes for CAISAGAGGSSNYGYTF.

CDR3 amino acids: CASSSRGGGNEQFF. The CDR3 region has the DNA TGTGCCAGCAGCTCTCGGGGCGGGGGTAATGAGCAGTTCTTC. The gene calls are TRBV11-3 and TRBJ2-1; TRBD2 matches 7 bases. The germline CDR1 and CDR2 sequences are SGHNT and YENEEA. V lost 4 bases and J lost 7; bases outside the gene matches: 7. There are 14 residues in the CDR3.

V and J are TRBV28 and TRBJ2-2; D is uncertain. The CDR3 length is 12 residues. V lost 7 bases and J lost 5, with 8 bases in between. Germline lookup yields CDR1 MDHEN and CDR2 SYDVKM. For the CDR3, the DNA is TGTGCCAGCACACTGGGTACCGGGGAGCTGTTTTTT. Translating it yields CASTLGTGELFF.

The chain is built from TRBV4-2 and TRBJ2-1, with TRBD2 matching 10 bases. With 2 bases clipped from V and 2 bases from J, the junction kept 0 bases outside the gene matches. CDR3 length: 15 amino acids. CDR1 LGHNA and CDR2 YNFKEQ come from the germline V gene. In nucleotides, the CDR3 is TGTGCCAGCAGCCAACTAGCGGGAGCCTACAATGAGCAGTTCTTC. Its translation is CASSQLAGAYNEQFF.

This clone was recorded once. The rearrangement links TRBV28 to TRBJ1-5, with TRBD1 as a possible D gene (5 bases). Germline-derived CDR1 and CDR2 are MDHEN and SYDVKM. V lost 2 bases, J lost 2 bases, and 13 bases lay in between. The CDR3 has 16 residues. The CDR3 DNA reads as TGTGCCAGCAGTTTACCTAGGACAATAGGCAATCAGCCCCAGCATTTT. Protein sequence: CASSLPRTIGNQPQHF.

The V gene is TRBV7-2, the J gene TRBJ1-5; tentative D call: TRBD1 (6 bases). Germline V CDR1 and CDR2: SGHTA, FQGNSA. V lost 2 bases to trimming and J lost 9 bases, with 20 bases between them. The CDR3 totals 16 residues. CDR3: CASSLTGTTFEGPQHF. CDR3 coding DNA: TGTGCCAGCAGCTTAACCGGGACAACCTTTGAAGGGCCCCAGCATTTT.

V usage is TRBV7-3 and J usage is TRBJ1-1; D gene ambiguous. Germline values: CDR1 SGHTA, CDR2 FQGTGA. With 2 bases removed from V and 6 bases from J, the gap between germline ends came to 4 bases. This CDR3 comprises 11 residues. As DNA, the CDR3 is TGTGCCAGCAGCTTATTCTCTGAAGCTTTCTTT. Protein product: CASSLFSEAFF.

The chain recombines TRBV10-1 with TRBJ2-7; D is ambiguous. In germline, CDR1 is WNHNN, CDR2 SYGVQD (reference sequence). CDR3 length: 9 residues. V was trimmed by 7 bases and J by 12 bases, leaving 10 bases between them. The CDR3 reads CASNFRAYF. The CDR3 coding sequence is TGCGCCAGCAACTTTCGGGCGTACTTC.

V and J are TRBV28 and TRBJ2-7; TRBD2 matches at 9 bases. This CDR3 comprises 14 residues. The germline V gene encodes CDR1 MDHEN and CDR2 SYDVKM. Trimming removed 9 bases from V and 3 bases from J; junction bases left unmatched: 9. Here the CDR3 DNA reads TGTGCCAGTTTAGGGACTAGCAGATTCTACGAGCAGTACTTC. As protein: CASLGTSRFYEQYF.

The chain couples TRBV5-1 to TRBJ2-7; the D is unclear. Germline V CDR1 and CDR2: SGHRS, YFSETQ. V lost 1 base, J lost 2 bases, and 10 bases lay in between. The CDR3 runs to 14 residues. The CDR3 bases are TGCGCCAGCAGCTTGACAGTGACGGCCTACGAGCAGTACTTC. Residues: CASSLTVTAYEQYF.

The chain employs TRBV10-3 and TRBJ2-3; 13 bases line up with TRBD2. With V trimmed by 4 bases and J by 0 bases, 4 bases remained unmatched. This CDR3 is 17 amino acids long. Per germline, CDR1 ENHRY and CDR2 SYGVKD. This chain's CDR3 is CAISVTSGGSSTDTQYF. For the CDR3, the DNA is TGTGCCATCAGTGTGACTAGCGGGGGGTCTAGCACAGATACGCAGTATTTT.

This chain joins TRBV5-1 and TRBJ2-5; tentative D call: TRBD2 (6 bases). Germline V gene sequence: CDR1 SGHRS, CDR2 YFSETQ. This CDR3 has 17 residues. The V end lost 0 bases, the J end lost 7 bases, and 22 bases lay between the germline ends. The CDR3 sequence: CASSLDGGLTPGRTQYF. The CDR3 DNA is TGCGCCAGCAGCTTGGACGGAGGACTTACGCCCGGGAGGACCCAGTACTTC.

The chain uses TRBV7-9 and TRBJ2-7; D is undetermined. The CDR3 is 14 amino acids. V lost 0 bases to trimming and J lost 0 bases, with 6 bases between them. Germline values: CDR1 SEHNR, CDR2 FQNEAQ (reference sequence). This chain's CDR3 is CASSLARSSYEQYF. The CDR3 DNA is TGTGCCAGCAGCTTAGCCAGGAGCTCCTACGAGCAGTACTTC.

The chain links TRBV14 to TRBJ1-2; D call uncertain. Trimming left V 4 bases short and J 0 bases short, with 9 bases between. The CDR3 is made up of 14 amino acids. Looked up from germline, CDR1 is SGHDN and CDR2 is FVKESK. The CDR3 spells CASSPRLPNYGYTF. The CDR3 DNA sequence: TGTGCCAGCAGCCCCCGTCTACCTAACTATGGCTACACCTTC.

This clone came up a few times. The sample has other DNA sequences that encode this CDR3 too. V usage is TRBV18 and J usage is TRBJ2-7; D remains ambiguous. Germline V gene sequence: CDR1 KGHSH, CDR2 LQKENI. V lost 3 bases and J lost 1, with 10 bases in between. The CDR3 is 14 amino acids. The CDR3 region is CASSPSTDSYEQYF. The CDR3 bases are TGTGCCAGCTCACCCTCGACCGATTCCTACGAGCAGTACTTC.

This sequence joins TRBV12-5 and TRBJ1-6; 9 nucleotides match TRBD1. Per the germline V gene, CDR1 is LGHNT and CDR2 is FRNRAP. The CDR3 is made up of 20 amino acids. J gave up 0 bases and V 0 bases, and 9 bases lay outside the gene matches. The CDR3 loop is CASGLVWTGEGSSYNSPLHF. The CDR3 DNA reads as TGTGCTAGTGGTTTGGTTTGGACAGGGGAGGGAAGCTCCTATAATTCACCCCTCCACTTT.

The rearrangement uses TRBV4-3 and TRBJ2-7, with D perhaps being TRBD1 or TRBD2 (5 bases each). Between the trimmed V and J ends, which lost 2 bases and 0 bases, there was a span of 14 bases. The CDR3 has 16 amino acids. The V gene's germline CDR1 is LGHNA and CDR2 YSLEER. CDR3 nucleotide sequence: TGCGCCAGCAGCCAACGATGGGACGAGAGCTCCTACGAGCAGTACTTC. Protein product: CASSQRWDESSYEQYF.

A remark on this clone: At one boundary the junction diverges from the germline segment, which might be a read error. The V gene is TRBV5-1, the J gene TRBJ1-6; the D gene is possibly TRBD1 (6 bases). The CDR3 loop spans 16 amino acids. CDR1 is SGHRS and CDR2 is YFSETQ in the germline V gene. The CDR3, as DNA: TGCGCCAGCAGCCCATCTCCGGACAGCTATGATTCACCCCTCCACTTT. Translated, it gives CASSPSPDSYDSPLHF.

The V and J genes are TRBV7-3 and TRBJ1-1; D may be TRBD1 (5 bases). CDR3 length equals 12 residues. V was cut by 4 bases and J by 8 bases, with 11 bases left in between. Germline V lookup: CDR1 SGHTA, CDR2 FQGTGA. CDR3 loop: CASSSPGGEAFF. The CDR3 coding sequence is TGTGCCAGCAGCTCACCGGGGGGAGAAGCTTTCTTT.